This entry concerns a single T cell receptor (beta chain). Antigen specificity is unknown. Individual cDNA molecules were tagged with unique molecular identifiers, the study reported. TCRdb re-called the 5' RACE reads with MiXCR, one entry per CDR3 protein. The sample lists tens of thousands of distinct CDR3 sequences, 12% to 15% occurring once. The sample is drawn from a study of early T cells in non-severe SARS-CoV-2 infection. Study summary: Sequencing targeted bulk RNA from unsorted whole blood, leaving chains unpaired.

V trimming: 3 bases; J trimming: 2 bases; junction bases outside the gene matches: 4. The CDR3 contains 14 residues. The germline V gene has CDR1 SGHDN and CDR2 FVKESK. Findings and limits, study-wide: Matches to VDJdb favored anti-spike CD8 responses and missed private and CD4 specificities.

Material for sequencing was whole blood. The chain uses TRBV14 and TRBJ2-7, with 7 bases aligning to TRBD2. The TCR originated in an adult who was a healthcare worker with PCR-confirmed SARS-CoV-2 infection or an uninfected control (not recorded which). CDR3 sequence: CASSHTGGTYEQYF. In nucleotides, the CDR3 is TGTGCCAGCAGCCACACGGGGGGTACCTACGAGCAGTACTTC.